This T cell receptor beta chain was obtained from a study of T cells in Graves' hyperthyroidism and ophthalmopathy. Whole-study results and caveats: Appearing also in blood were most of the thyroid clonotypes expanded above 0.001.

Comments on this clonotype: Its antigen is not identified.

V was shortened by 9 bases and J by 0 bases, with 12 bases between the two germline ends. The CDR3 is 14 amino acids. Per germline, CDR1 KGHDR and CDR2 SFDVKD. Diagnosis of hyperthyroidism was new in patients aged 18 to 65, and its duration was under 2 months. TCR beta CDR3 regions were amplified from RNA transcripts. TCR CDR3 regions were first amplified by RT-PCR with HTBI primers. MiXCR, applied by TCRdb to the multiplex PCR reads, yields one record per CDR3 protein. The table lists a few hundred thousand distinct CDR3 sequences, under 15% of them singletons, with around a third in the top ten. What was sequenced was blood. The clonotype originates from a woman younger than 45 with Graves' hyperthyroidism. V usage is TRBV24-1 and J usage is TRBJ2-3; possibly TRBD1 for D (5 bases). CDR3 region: CATDKGQSTDTQYF. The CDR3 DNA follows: TGTGCCACCGACAAAGGACAAAGCACAGATACGCAGTATTTT.